Listed below are T cell receptor beta chains from one sample, sequenced in a study of beta chain features in type 1 diabetes. Profiling relied on immunoSEQ multiplex PCR, and the TCRdb table lists in-frame clones only, not all of them. The sample lists 850,000 to 900,000 clones, 15% to 20% occurring once. The material sequenced was naive CD4+ T cells from blood. The receptors come from a woman between 18 and 29 years old in good health. The CDR3 runs from the conserved cysteine through the conserved F or W. The D gene is left open where the match is weak. Clone size is stated in some rows and not others, as once, few, many or a class when expanded.

TRBV7-2,TRBJ2-1,.,.,CASSFVSFDEQFF,TGTGCCAGCAGCTTTGTATCGTTCGATGAGCAGTTCTTC
TRBV25-1,TRBJ1-2,.,.,CASSDVTGRPDYGYTF,TGTGCCAGCAGTGATGTGACAGGCCGGCCGGACTATGGCTACACCTTC
TRBV28,TRBJ2-5,.,.,CASSLAPNEETQYF,TGTGCCAGCAGTTTAGCTCCAAACGAGGAGACCCAGTACTTC
TRBV7-9,TRBJ1-2,.,.,CASSLEGLYGYTF,TGTGCCAGCAGCTTAGAGGGACTCTATGGCTACACCTTC
TRBV2,TRBJ2-3,few,.,CASSAVASTDTQYF,TGTGCCAGCAGTGCGGTCGCGAGCACAGATACGCAGTATTTT
TRBV28,TRBJ2-7,.,.,CASSLEPGHYSYEQYF,TGTGCCAGCAGTTTGGAACCGGGACACTACTCCTACGAGCAGTACTTC
TRBV7-2,TRBJ2-3,.,TRBD2,CASSSTGRDTDTQYF,TGTGCCAGCAGCTCTACCGGGAGGGACACAGATACGCAGTATTTT
TRBV10-3,TRBJ1-4,many,TRBD1,CAIKGTGNEKLFF,TGTGCCATCAAGGGGACAGGGAACGAAAAACTGTTTTTT
TRBV4-1,TRBJ2-1,.,TRBD2,CASSQLSPGLGSYNEQFF,TGCGCCAGCAGCCAACTTAGTCCGGGACTAGGCTCCTACAATGAGCAGTTCTTC
TRBV13,TRBJ2-3,.,TRBD2,CASSRGLSLAGGLHTDTQYF,TGTGCCAGCAGCCGTGGTCTTTCCTTAGCGGGAGGACTACACACAGATACGCAGTATTTT
TRBV14,TRBJ1-4,.,TRBD1,CASSPQPGTENEKLFF,TGTGCCAGCAGCCCTCAACCCGGGACAGAGAATGAAAAACTGTTTTTT
TRBV25-1,TRBJ1-4,.,.,CASSEGERVDEKLFF,TGTGCCAGCAGTGAAGGGGAGAGGGTAGATGAAAAACTGTTTTTT
TRBV19,TRBJ2-7,.,TRBD2,CASSRSGSYYEQYF,TGTGCCAGTAGTCGAAGCGGGAGCTATTACGAGCAGTACTTC
TRBV19,TRBJ1-5,few,.,CASSRGALGNQPQHF,TGTGCCAGTAGTAGGGGGGCGTTGGGCAATCAGCCCCAGCATTTT
TRBV2,TRBJ2-1,.,TRBD2,CASSEQGLAGVWGNEQFF,TGTGCCAGCAGCGAACAGGGACTAGCGGGAGTGTGGGGCAATGAGCAGTTCTTC
TRBV27,TRBJ2-2,few,TRBD2,CASRLSFLADRELFF,TGTGCCAGCAGGTTATCGTTTCTAGCGGACAGGGAGCTGTTTTTT
TRBV29-1,TRBJ2-1,few,.,CSGGQRVYNEQFF,TGCAGCGGGGGCCAGCGGGTCTACAATGAGCAGTTCTTC
TRBV11-3,TRBJ2-1,.,TRBD1,CASSKQGGTYNEQFF,TGTGCCAGCAGCAAACAGGGGGGCACCTACAATGAGCAGTTCTTC
TRBV14,TRBJ2-2,few,TRBD2,CASSPRGGRSLRELFF,TGTGCCAGCAGCCCCAGAGGCGGGAGATCTCTCAGGGAGCTGTTTTTT
TRBV5-6,TRBJ2-1,few,.,CASSLGGHNEQFF,TGTGCCAGCAGCTTAGGAGGACACAATGAGCAGTTCTTC
TRBV18,TRBJ2-1,.,.,CASSPLAQGWNEQFF,TGTGCCAGCTCACCACTGGCACAGGGATGGAATGAGCAGTTCTTC
TRBV5-4,TRBJ2-7,once,TRBD2,CASSQGLAGMREQYF,TGTGCCAGCAGCCAGGGACTAGCGGGAATGAGGGAGCAGTACTTC
TRBV28,TRBJ2-7,few,.,CASRQPFGTSSYEQYF,TGTGCCAGCAGGCAGCCTTTCGGGACATCTTCCTACGAGCAGTACTTC
TRBV7-3,TRBJ2-1,.,TRBD2,CASSRTGTSDNEQFF,TGTGCCAGCAGCAGGACCGGGACTAGCGACAATGAGCAGTTCTTC
TRBV19,TRBJ2-1,few,TRBD2,CASRGAGKFIQFF,TGTGCCAGTAGGGGAGCGGGAAAGTTCATACAGTTCTTC
TRBV4-2,TRBJ2-5,few,.,CASSQDPQRPSWVETQYF,TGTGCCAGCAGCCAAGATCCTCAGCGGCCCTCCTGGGTAGAGACCCAGTACTTC
TRBV7-9,TRBJ2-1,many,.,CAYRPGRGIYNEQFF,TGTGCCTACAGGCCTGGAAGGGGAATCTACAATGAGCAGTTCTTC
TRBV9,TRBJ2-1,few,.,CASSVDGGRNEQFF,TGTGCCAGCAGCGTAGATGGGGGGCGCAATGAGCAGTTCTTC
TRBV4-2,TRBJ1-4,.,TRBD1,CASSQTGGQNEKLFF,TGTGCCAGCAGCCAAACAGGGGGCCAGAATGAAAAACTGTTTTTT
TRBV25-1,TRBJ1-4,.,.,CASSEFRLMGRSKLFF,TGTGCCAGCAGTGAATTTAGGTTAATGGGACGGTCTAAACTGTTTTTT
TRBV7-9,TRBJ2-7,few,.,CASSLGVRWSYEQYF,TGTGCCAGCAGCTTAGGGGTTAGATGGAGCTACGAGCAGTACTTC
TRBV2,TRBJ2-2,few,TRBD2,CASSVAGGPTGELFF,TGTGCCAGCAGTGTAGCGGGAGGGCCCACCGGGGAGCTGTTTTTT
TRBV7-9,TRBJ2-1,.,TRBD1,CASSWTGSYNEQFF,TGTGCCAGCAGCTGGACAGGGTCCTACAATGAGCAGTTCTTC
TRBV5-4,TRBJ2-1,.,TRBD2,CASSRQTSGSLDEQFF,TGTGCCAGCAGCCGCCAGACTAGCGGGAGTTTGGATGAGCAGTTCTTC
TRBV28,TRBJ2-5,.,TRBD2,CASSLMRESETQYF,TGTGCCAGCAGTTTAATGCGGGAGAGCGAGACCCAGTACTTC
TRBV28,TRBJ2-1,.,.,CASTLSGVTYNEQFF,TGTGCCAGCACCCTCTCGGGGGTTACCTACAATGAGCAGTTCTTC
TRBV6-5,TRBJ2-7,.,TRBD1,CASSYSGTGIGEQYF,TGTGCCAGCAGTTACTCCGGGACAGGGATAGGCGAGCAGTACTTC
TRBV7-9,TRBJ1-2,few,.,CASSSRAGDYGYTF,TGTGCCAGCAGCTCCCGGGCGGGGGACTATGGCTACACCTTC
TRBV19,TRBJ2-3,.,.,CASSMAQSVDTQYF,TGTGCCAGTAGTATGGCTCAATCGGTAGATACGCAGTATTTT
TRBV21-1,TRBJ2-5,.,.,CASSAYGRGHETQYF,TGTGCCAGCAGCGCCTACGGCAGGGGGCACGAGACCCAGTACTTC
TRBV5-6,TRBJ1-5,.,.,CASSQGRDDQPQHF,TGTGCCAGCAGCCAAGGCAGGGATGATCAGCCCCAGCATTTT
TRBV7-2,TRBJ2-7,.,TRBD2,CASSSTSGSGRLVRHEQYF,TGTGCCAGCAGCTCGACTAGCGGATCGGGCCGCCTGGTGCGCCACGAGCAGTACTTC
TRBV5-1,TRBJ2-1,.,TRBD1,CASSLLAGGNEQFF,TGCGCCAGCAGCTTGCTAGCAGGGGGCAATGAGCAGTTCTTC
TRBV28,TRBJ2-3,.,.,CASGQYLNTQYF,TGTGCCAGCGGACAGTACCTGAATACGCAGTATTTT
TRBV5-1,TRBJ2-1,.,.,CASSFGSSSYNEQFF,TGCGCCAGCAGCTTTGGCTCGAGCTCCTACAATGAGCAGTTCTTC
TRBV6-6,TRBJ2-5,.,TRBD2,CASRRERGQETQYF,TGTGCCAGCAGGAGGGAGCGGGGACAAGAGACCCAGTACTTC
TRBV6-5,TRBJ1-5,.,.,CASRGTTSNQPQHF,TGTGCCAGCAGGGGTACAACGAGCAATCAGCCCCAGCATTTT
TRBV5-4,TRBJ1-1,.,.,CASSVSRTGTTEAFF,TGTGCCAGCAGCGTATCACGGACGGGGACCACTGAAGCTTTCTTT
TRBV7-6,TRBJ2-2,few,.,CASSPRLDTGELFF,TGTGCCAGCAGCCCTCGACTTGACACCGGGGAGCTGTTTTTT
TRBV19,TRBJ2-7,.,.,CASRHLDYEQYF,TGTGCCAGTAGACACCTGGACTACGAGCAGTACTTC
TRBV28,TRBJ2-3,.,.,CASSPNGITDTQYF,TGTGCCAGCAGTCCCAACGGAATTACAGATACGCAGTATTTT
TRBV23-1,TRBJ2-2,.,.,CASSQSPGNTGELFF,TGCGCCAGCAGTCAATCCCCAGGGAACACCGGGGAGCTGTTTTTT
TRBV5-6,TRBJ2-1,few,TRBD2,CASSLGLAGGPLGEQFF,TGTGCCAGCAGCCTGGGACTAGCGGGAGGGCCCCTTGGTGAGCAGTTCTTC
TRBV5-1,TRBJ2-7,.,.,CASSPRQPSSYEQYF,TGCGCCAGCAGCCCGAGACAGCCGAGCTCCTACGAGCAGTACTTC
TRBV25-1,TRBJ2-1,.,.,CASSEWGVYNEQFF,TGTGCCAGCAGTGAATGGGGGGTGTACAATGAGCAGTTCTTC
TRBV28,TRBJ2-4,.,.,CATQAGPNIQYF,TGTGCCACCCAGGCCGGACCGAACATTCAGTACTTC
TRBV10-3,TRBJ2-5,.,TRBD2,CAISEPGLAGVETQYF,TGTGCCATCAGTGAGCCAGGACTAGCGGGAGTGGAGACCCAGTACTTC